This passage covers 19 T cell receptor beta chains from one sample sequenced in a study of T cells in narcolepsy. This table comes from immunoSEQ multiplex PCR, and its TCRdb copy is limited to in-frame clones, with some not included. The sample lists roughly 32,000 clones; around four fifths were seen once. The material sequenced was CD45RA- memory CD4+ T cells from PBMCs. Receptors originate from a human donor with narcolepsy.

The V and J genes are TRBV2 and TRBJ1-2; D perhaps matches TRBD1 (6 bases). Trimming took off 4 bases at V and 7 bases at J, with 16 bases between the two ends. CDR3 length: 14 amino acids. Germline V gene data show CDR1 as SNHLY and CDR2 as FYNNEI. Written as DNA, the CDR3 is TGTGCCAGCAGTGGAGGGGGGTCGTTAGCTGGCTACACCTTC. Encoded protein: CASSGGGSLAGYTF.

CDR3 nucleotides: TGTGCCAGCATGCGTGCAGCTAATAATTCACCCCTCCACTTT. It yields the protein CASMRAANNSPLHF. This chain connects TRBV27 to TRBJ1-6; unclear D gene. The CDR3 runs to 14 residues. From germline, CDR1 is MNHEY and CDR2 SMNVEV (reference sequence). Trimming left V 7 bases short and J 5 bases short, with 12 bases between.

This clone was detected only a few times. The V gene is TRBV14, the J gene TRBJ1-2, with 11 bases identical to TRBD1. The J segment lost 3 bases and the V segment lost 3 bases, leaving 6 bases of the junction unmatched. Per germline, CDR1 SGHDN and CDR2 FVKESK. The CDR3 loop spans 16 amino acids. The CDR3 sequence is CASSQGTDRGHYGYTF. The CDR3 DNA reads TGTGCCAGCAGCCAGGGGACGGACAGGGGGCACTATGGCTACACCTTC.

The chain has TRBV2 and TRBJ2-7; the D gene is possibly TRBD2 (5 bases). The germline V gene has CDR1 SNHLY and CDR2 FYNNEI. The CDR3 extends over 12 amino acids. The germline V and J ends were trimmed by 3 bases and 4 bases, with 7 bases remaining between them. For the CDR3, the DNA is TGTGCCAGCAGTGAGTCGGGATACGAGCAGTACTTC. Translation: CASSESGYEQYF.

This chain connects TRBV7-9 to TRBJ1-6, with D perhaps matching TRBD1 (5 bases). The germline CDR1 and CDR2 sequences are SEHNR and FQNEAQ (reference sequence). Trimming pared 5 bases from V and 9 bases from J, leaving 11 bases between. The CDR3 loop spans 13 amino acids. CDR3 residues: CASSLSDSSPLHF. CDR3 nucleotides: TGTGCCAGCAGCCTTTCCGACAGTTCACCCCTCCACTTT. The full variable domain, completed using reference TRBV7-9 and TRBJ1-6, is DTGVSQNPRHKITKRGQNVTFRCDPISEHNRLYWYRQTLGQGPEFLTYFQNEAQLEKSRLLSDRFSAERPKGSFSTLEIQRTEQGDSAMYLCASSLSDSSPLHFGNGTRLTVT.

With respect to this clone: Other DNA sequences in this sample translate to the same CDR3. The chain combines TRBV27 with TRBJ2-1, with 13 positions matching TRBD2. The germline V gene has CDR1 MNHEY and CDR2 SMNVEV (reference sequence). This CDR3 is built from 15 residues. V lost 5 bases to trimming and J lost 7 bases; unmatched junction nucleotides: 5. The CDR3 here is CASSLGLAGVNEQFF. Here the CDR3 DNA reads TGTGCCAGCAGTCTTGGACTAGCGGGAGTGAATGAGCAGTTCTTC.

V gene TRBV29-1 combines with J gene TRBJ1-2, with D perhaps matching TRBD1 (5 bases). The V end was cut by 1 base, the J end by 5 bases, with 17 bases between. Germline assignment: CDR1 SQVTM and CDR2 ANQGSEA. CDR3 length equals 15 residues. CDR3: CSVEGGGRVEYGYTF. CDR3 bases: TGCAGCGTTGAAGGGGGCGGCAGGGTAGAATATGGCTACACCTTC.

This clone is medium-sized within its sample. The chain is built from TRBV2 and TRBJ2-7, with a weak D call TRBD2 (5 bases). Trimming cost V 6 bases and J 7 bases, with 16 bases left between them. The germline V gene encodes CDR1 SNHLY and CDR2 FYNNEI. This CDR3 spans 13 amino acids. The CDR3 region is CASRGGRLEEQYF. Written as DNA, the CDR3 is TGTGCCAGCAGAGGAGGACGCCTAGAGGAGCAGTACTTC.

The chain carries TRBV19 and TRBJ2-7; 13 nucleotides match TRBD2. The trim removed 4 bases at V and 4 bases at J, leaving 7 bases unmatched. This CDR3 contains 16 residues. CDR1 is LNHDA and CDR2 is SQIVND in the germline V gene (reference sequence). The CDR3 spells CASSKPGTSGNYEQYF. In nucleotides, the CDR3 is TGTGCCAGTAGTAAACCCGGGACTAGCGGGAATTACGAGCAGTACTTC.

The CDR3 sequence is CASSLGQIYNEQFF. The CDR3 coding sequence is TGTGCCAGCAGCTTGGGGCAGATTTACAATGAGCAGTTCTTC. The chain recombines TRBV7-2 with TRBJ2-1, with a weak D call TRBD1 (5 bases). Germline V gene data show CDR1 as SGHTA and CDR2 as FQGNSA. With 3 bases removed from V and 4 bases from J, the gap between germline ends came to 10 bases. This CDR3 has 14 residues.

The rearrangement joins TRBV5-1 to TRBJ2-2, with D possibly matching TRBD1 (7 bases). V was trimmed by 4 bases and J by 0 bases, leaving 10 bases between them. Germline CDR1 reads SGHRS; CDR2 reads YFSETQ. The CDR3 spans 15 residues. In DNA form, the CDR3 reads TGCGCCAGCAGCGCCAGGGGGGCGAACACCGGGGAGCTGTTTTTT. It codes for CASSARGANTGELFF.

This clone was found once. This rearrangement joins TRBV29-1 to TRBJ2-4; D gene unclear. CDR3 length: 11 amino acids. Germline assignment: CDR1 SQVTM and CDR2 ANQGSEA. V lost 7 bases and J lost 2, with 6 bases in between. Here the CDR3 DNA reads TGCAGCGCCGGGTCCAAAAACATTCAGTACTTC. Translating it yields CSAGSKNIQYF.

The V gene is TRBV5-1, the J gene TRBJ2-3; 11 positions match TRBD2. CDR3 length equals 16 residues. The germline CDR1 and CDR2 sequences are SGHRS and YFSETQ. Unmatched junction bases numbered 10, after V lost 8 bases and J lost 2 bases. The CDR3 loop reads CARTASGGRNTDTQYF. CDR3 DNA sequence: TGCGCCAGGACCGCTAGCGGGGGGCGTAACACAGATACGCAGTATTTT.

The chain recombines TRBV7-8 with TRBJ2-7; D call uncertain. This CDR3 has 15 amino acids. V was shortened by 2 bases and J by 1 base, with 12 bases between the two germline ends. The germline CDR1 and CDR2 sequences are SGHVS and FQNEAQ. The CDR3 here is CASSLTAVSSYEQYF. CDR3 coding DNA: TGTGCCAGCAGCTTAACGGCGGTGTCATCCTACGAGCAGTACTTC.

This clone occurred once. This chain connects TRBV5-1 to TRBJ1-1; perhaps TRBD1 as D (6 bases). Deletions cut 7 bases from V and 5 bases from J, with 18 bases between. The CDR3 runs to 14 residues. Germline CDR1 SGHRS, CDR2 YFSETQ. Here the CDR3 reads CASSHGRGLTEAFF. In nucleotides, the CDR3 is TGCGCCAGCTCACATGGCAGGGGCTTAACTGAAGCTTTCTTT. The variable domain in full, completed from reference TRBV5-1 and TRBJ1-1, reads KAGVTQTPRYLIKTRGQQVTLSCSPISGHRSVSWYQQTPGQGLQFLFEYFSETQRNKGNFPGRFSGRQFSNSRSEMNVSTLELGDSALYLCASSHGRGLTEAFFGQGTRLTVV.

The chain is built from TRBV5-5 and TRBJ2-1, with D possibly matching TRBD1 (6 bases). The CDR3 covers 15 residues. With 1 base removed from V and 0 bases from J, the gap between germline ends came to 8 bases. The germline V gene encodes CDR1 SGHKS and CDR2 YYEKEE (reference sequence). The CDR3 spells CASSLTGNSYNEQFF. CDR3 DNA: TGTGCCAGCAGCTTGACAGGGAACTCCTACAATGAGCAGTTCTTC.

This clone was seen only once. This sequence joins TRBV5-1 and TRBJ1-1; 7 nucleotides match TRBD1. The CDR3 loop spans 13 amino acids. J gave up 10 bases and V 0 bases, and 6 bases lay outside the gene matches. Looked up from germline, CDR1 is SGHRS and CDR2 is YFSETQ. For the CDR3, the DNA is TGCGCCAGCAGCTTGGAGGGGGCGTACGGAGCTTTCTTT. It translates to CASSLEGAYGAFF.

This clone showed up just once. The chain links TRBV28 to TRBJ1-1; no clear D gene. Between the trimmed V and J ends, which lost 1 base and 5 bases, there was a span of 11 bases. Germline CDR1 MDHEN, CDR2 SYDVKM. This CDR3 has 14 residues. The chain's CDR3 is CASSLSVLRTEAFF. Written as DNA, the CDR3 is TGTGCCAGCAGTTTATCTGTGTTGAGGACTGAAGCTTTCTTT.

The rearrangement uses TRBV7-8 and TRBJ2-5, with 8 bases lining up with TRBD1. Germline loops: CDR1 SGHVS, CDR2 FQNEAQ. The CDR3 loop spans 13 amino acids. Trimming took 5 bases from V and 5 from J; bases not matched to a gene: 4. DNA of the CDR3: TGTGCCAGCAGCAGCAGGGGGCAGGAGACCCAGTACTTC. Its translation: CASSSRGQETQYF.